This T cell receptor (beta chain) was identified during a study of T cell responses to AZD1222 COVID-19 vaccine. Study observations and caveats: The study sampled repertoires only after the peak T cell response. Nearly half of the spike-specific TCRs reportedly recognize variant regions that carry no mutations. Baseline antibody screening turned up just six seropositive AZD1222 recipients. Spike-specific TCR breadth and depth grew following two AZD1222 doses.

The assay was immunoSEQ multiplex PCR, and TCRdb's table has in-frame clones only and misses some. The sample lists about 35,000 clones, 80% to 90% seen once, with 6.8% in the top ten. Germline CDR1 is DFQATT and CDR2 is SNEGSKA (reference sequence). The CDR3 consists of 15 residues. V shed 3 bases, J shed 7 bases, and the junction held 10 bases outside the gene matches. This clone has a single count. No antigen is known for it. The V call is TRBV20-1, the J call TRBJ1-4; TRBD1 agrees at 8 bases. Specimen: peripheral blood, collected on day 0 of AZD1222 vaccination. The TCR was taken from an adult in good health. As DNA, the CDR3 is TGCAGTGCTAGTCGCCAGGGGGCGCAACGTGAAAAACTGTTTTTT. Its protein product is CSASRQGAQREKLFF.